The 5 T cell receptor beta chains below were found in one sample sequenced in a study of cytomegalovirus exposure and HLA in healthy donors. The PCR was carried out with 60 Vbeta primers and 13 Jbeta primers. Profiled with immunoSEQ multiplex PCR; TCRdb holds only in-frame clones, not every one. Of 80,000 or so clones in the sample, 77% were seen once. Sequencing input: PBMCs. The receptors were gathered from a middle-aged man in good health and CMV-seropositive.

This chain connects TRBV30 to TRBJ2-1; a possible D gene is TRBD2 (5 bases). V was shortened by 0 bases and J by 3 bases, with 6 bases between the two germline ends. CDR3 length equals 13 residues. Germline CDR1 GTSNPN, CDR2 SVGIG (reference sequence). CDR3 DNA: TGTGCCTGGAGTGTAAGCGGCTACAATGAGCAGTTCTTC. Its protein is CAWSVSGYNEQFF.

The rearrangement uses TRBV6-6 and TRBJ2-7; D is perhaps TRBD1 (6 bases). V was clipped by 1 base and J by 4 bases, with 8 bases between them. CDR1 is MNHNY and CDR2 is SVGAGI in the germline V gene (reference sequence). The CDR3 sequence is 13 residues long. Here the CDR3 DNA reads TGTGCCAGCAGTTACTATAGGGGGTACGAGCAGTACTTC. This sequence encodes CASSYYRGYEQYF.

The chain is built from TRBV4-1 and TRBJ1-1; 8 bases map to TRBD1. The CDR3 contains 16 residues. CDR1 and CDR2 (germline): MGHRA, YSYEKL. The ends lost 0 bases at V and 3 bases at J; junction bases unmatched: 6. The CDR3 is CASSQENRGLDTEAFF. The CDR3 DNA is TGCGCCAGCAGCCAAGAGAACAGGGGGTTGGACACTGAAGCTTTCTTT.

In the case of this clone: Other DNA sequences in this sample translate to the same CDR3. J is TRBJ2-2 and V is TRBV10-1; D gene uncertain. Per germline, CDR1 WNHNN and CDR2 SYGVQD (reference sequence). This CDR3 region has 13 residues. V was shortened by 0 bases and J by 5 bases, with 4 bases between the two germline ends. In nucleotides, the CDR3 is TGCGCCAGCAGTGAGTCGGCTACCGGGGAGCTGTTTTTT. As protein: CASSESATGELFF.

V is TRBV19 and J is TRBJ1-2, with 11 bases aligning to TRBD1. The trim removed 8 bases at V and 8 bases at J, leaving 7 bases unmatched. The CDR3 runs 13 residues. CDR1 is LNHDA, CDR2 SQIVND, per germline (reference sequence). The CDR3 here is CASGEDRGHGYTF. CDR3 nucleotides: TGTGCCAGTGGGGAGGACAGGGGGCACGGCTACACCTTC.